This TCR beta chain was identified during a study of blood T cell repertoires in COVID-19. About the research overall: The United States, Italy and Spain supplied acute and convalescent COVID-19 samples. PBMCs, B-cell-depleted T cells, or T cells were the source of the cDNA or gDNA that made up the material.

Trimming shortened V by 0 bases and J by 3 bases, and 12 bases separated the two germline ends. Germline V lookup: CDR1 SGHRS, CDR2 YFSETQ. The CDR3 is 15 residues long. Measured with immunoSEQ multiplex PCR; TCRdb has only the in-frame clones, and not every one. The table has 180,000 or so clones, approximately 88% seen once. Assignments of participants to cohorts depended upon their own reported clinical history. Before being deemed recovered, Cohort 3 donors had two negative PCRs, clearance, or symptom resolution. The chain couples TRBV5-1 to TRBJ2-5, with D maybe TRBD2 (6 bases). The material sequenced was PBMCs or T cells enriched from blood (not recorded which). The sequence was obtained from a woman between 55 and 75 years old who had recovered from COVID-19. The CDR3 nucleotides are TGCGCCAGCAGCTTGGCCCCCGGGGGAGAAGAGACCCAGTACTTC. This sequence encodes CASSLAPGGEETQYF. The full variable domain, with the rest looked up from reference TRBV5-1 and TRBJ2-5, is KAGVTQTPRYLIKTRGQQVTLSCSPISGHRSVSWYQQTPGQGLQFLFEYFSETQRNKGNFPGRFSGRQFSNSRSEMNVSTLELGDSALYLCASSLAPGGEETQYFGPGTRLLVL.